These T cell receptor beta chains were read from a single sample in a study of cytotoxic CD8 clonotypes in ibrutinib-treated CLL. Clones were read by immunoSEQ multiplex PCR, and TCRdb kept only the in-frame ones, dropping some. The sample records some 310,000 clones, roughly 80% being singletons. Here the sequenced sample was PBMCs, taken before ibrutinib treatment. These receptor sequences come from a human donor with chronic lymphocytic leukemia. Both conserved end residues are part of each CDR3. The D gene is left open where the match is weak. The size field is filled for only some rows; it gives once, few, many or a size class.

>NA|NA|TRBJ2-7|TRBV6-5
CASSQHPYYEQYF
TGTGCCAGCAGTCAACACCCCTACTACGAGCAGTACTTC
>NA|few|TRBJ2-1|TRBV2
CASSGTTPREQFF
TGTGCCAGCAGCGGGACCACTCCCCGTGAGCAGTTCTTC
>NA|NA|TRBJ2-7|TRBV9
CASSLSASYEQYF
TGTGCCAGCAGCCTTTCCGCCTCCTACGAGCAGTACTTC
>NA|NA|TRBJ1-4|TRBV4-3
CASSLVTSNEKLFF
TGCGCCAGCAGCCTGGTAACGAGTAATGAAAAACTGTTTTTT
>NA|NA|TRBJ2-3|TRBV11-2
CASSLSQGYTQYF
TGTGCCAGCAGCTTATCACAGGGTTATACGCAGTATTTT
>NA|NA|TRBJ2-1|TRBV7-6
CASSAIWGNDNEQFF
TGTGCCAGCAGCGCTATATGGGGGAATGACAATGAGCAGTTCTTC
>NA|NA|TRBJ2-7|TRBV4-2
CASSQDSDSDEQYF
TGTGCCAGCAGCCAAGATAGCGACTCTGACGAGCAGTACTTC
>NA|NA|TRBJ2-2|TRBV15
CATSRDTTNTGELFF
TGTGCCACCAGCAGGGACACAACGAACACCGGGGAGCTGTTTTTT
>TRBD2|NA|TRBJ2-1|TRBV7-2
CASRKTSGRAYNEQFF
TGTGCCAGCAGGAAGACTAGCGGGAGAGCCTACAATGAGCAGTTCTTC
>NA|few|TRBJ2-3|TRBV10-3
CAISEPRTDTQYF
TGTGCCATCAGTGAACCACGCACAGATACGCAGTATTTT
>NA|once|TRBJ2-5|TRBV18
CASSPRLTNQETQYF
TGTGCCAGCTCACCAAGATTAACAAACCAAGAGACCCAGTACTTC
>NA|NA|TRBJ1-1|TRBV13
CASSLPPVNTEAFF
TGTGCCAGCAGCTTACCGCCAGTGAACACTGAAGCTTTCTTT
>TRBD1|NA|TRBJ1-2|TRBV27
CASSQGQHYGYTF
TGTGCCAGCAGCCAGGGACAGCATTATGGCTACACCTTC
>TRBD2|once|TRBJ2-7|TRBV18
CASSASGSGHEQYF
TGTGCCAGCTCCGCTAGCGGGAGTGGCCACGAGCAGTACTTC
>TRBD1|NA|TRBJ1-1|TRBV5-1
CASSLQTGVNTEAFF
TGCGCCAGCAGCTTACAGACAGGGGTGAACACTGAAGCTTTCTTT
>NA|NA|TRBJ2-1|TRBV5-4
CASSLDGSRAPYNEQFF
TGTGCCAGCAGCTTGGATGGGTCACGGGCACCCTACAATGAGCAGTTCTTC
>NA|NA|TRBJ1-2|TRBV4-1
CASGREGRDGYTF
TGCGCCAGCGGCAGGGAGGGGCGGGATGGCTACACCTTC
>NA|once|TRBJ1-5|TRBV28
CASSLPPQPQHF
TGTGCCAGCAGTTTGCCCCCTCAGCCCCAGCATTTT
>NA|NA|TRBJ2-6|TRBV5-1
CASSFLWTGANVLTF
TGCGCCAGCAGCTTCTTGTGGACTGGGGCCAACGTCCTGACTTTC
>NA|once|TRBJ2-2|TRBV18
CASSSKTGANTGELFF
TGTGCCAGCTCATCGAAAACGGGCGCGAACACCGGGGAGCTGTTTTTT
>TRBD1|NA|TRBJ2-6|TRBV2
CASSIGGAGANVLTF
TGTGCCAGCAGTATAGGGGGCGCTGGGGCCAACGTCCTGACTTTC
>NA|NA|TRBJ2-5|TRBV9
CASSVAPTGRQETQYF
TGTGCCAGCAGCGTAGCCCCCACGGGGAGACAAGAGACCCAGTACTTC
>NA|once|TRBJ2-7|TRBV4-3
CASSQDAGDTTYEQYF
TGCGCCAGCAGCCAAGATGCGGGGGACACCACCTACGAGCAGTACTTC
>NA|NA|TRBJ2-7|TRBV7-3
CASSLRGGERSSYEQYF
TGTGCCAGCAGCTTAAGGGGTGGGGAAAGAAGCTCCTACGAGCAGTACTTC
>TRBD1|NA|TRBJ2-7|TRBV6-5
CASSYGTGAYEQYF
TGTGCCAGCAGTTACGGGACAGGGGCCTACGAGCAGTACTTC
>NA|NA|TRBJ2-4|TRBV4-3
CASSQDSGNIQYF
TGCGCCAGCAGCCAGGACAGTGGAAACATTCAGTACTTC
>TRBD2|NA|TRBJ2-7|TRBV6-5
CASRASGRFRYEQYF
TGTGCCAGCAGGGCTAGCGGGAGATTCCGCTACGAGCAGTACTTC
>NA|NA|TRBJ2-1|TRBV5-1
CASSLGGSGYRVNEQFF
TGCGCCAGCAGCTTGGGGGGAAGTGGTTATAGGGTCAATGAGCAGTTCTTC
>NA|NA|TRBJ2-7|TRBV29-1
CSVARRLGYEQYF
TGCAGCGTTGCTAGGCGACTTGGCTACGAGCAGTACTTC
>NA|NA|TRBJ1-5|TRBV2
CASSKRLNQPQHF
TGTGCCAGCAGTAAACGGCTGAATCAGCCCCAGCATTTT
>NA|NA|TRBJ1-1|TRBV4-3
CASSQGEVEETEAFF
TGCGCCAGCAGCCAAGGAGAAGTGGAGGAGACTGAAGCTTTCTTT
>TRBD2|NA|TRBJ2-2|TRBV9
CASSSRFAGVPGELFF
TGTGCCAGCAGCTCCCGATTTGCGGGAGTGCCCGGGGAGCTGTTTTTT
>NA|NA|TRBJ2-3|TRBV5-1
CASSSGPVFSTDTQYF
TGCGCCAGCAGCTCGGGACCCGTGTTTAGCACAGATACGCAGTATTTT
>NA|NA|TRBJ1-4|TRBV19
CASSMGGRIKATNEKLFF
TGTGCCAGTAGTATGGGGGGGCGGATAAAAGCAACTAATGAAAAACTGTTTTTT
>NA|few|TRBJ1-1|TRBV9
CASSVNRADTEAFF
TGTGCCAGCAGCGTAAACAGGGCGGACACTGAAGCTTTCTTT
>NA|NA|TRBJ1-4|TRBV7-8
CASSLVVSLPEKLFF
TGTGCCAGCAGCTTAGTCGTCTCCCTGCCTGAAAAACTGTTTTTT
>NA|NA|TRBJ1-5|TRBV6-1
CASSERSWRSNQPQHF
TGTGCCAGCAGTGAACGTTCGTGGCGGAGCAATCAGCCCCAGCATTTT